The rows below give T cell receptor beta chains drawn from one sample of a study of cytomegalovirus exposure and HLA in healthy donors. The method was immunoSEQ multiplex PCR; TCRdb's version includes in-frame clones alone and lacks a portion of them. The repertoire consists of about 120,000 clones, with more than 70% occurring once and the leading ten covering approximately 3.8%. Sample: PBMCs. These receptors originate from a man under 40 in good health and CMV-seronegative. Each CDR3 is given with its conserved first and last residue. The D gene is left open where the match is weak. The size entry is marked missing in some rows and otherwise reads once, few, many or a size class.

J: TRBJ2-7
size: once
V: TRBV18
D: TRBD1
CDR3: CASSPLRDRESYF
DNA: TGTGCCAGCTCACCCCTAAGGGACAGGGAATCGTACTTC

J: TRBJ2-3
size: once
V: TRBV30
D: TRBD1
CDR3: CAWSDTGGMTDTQYF
DNA: TGTGCCTGGAGTGATACAGGGGGTATGACAGATACGCAGTATTTT

J: TRBJ2-1
size: NA
V: TRBV4-3
D: TRBD2
CDR3: CASSQGSGGLYNEQFF
DNA: TGCGCCAGCAGCCAAGGTAGCGGGGGCCTATACAATGAGCAGTTCTTC

J: TRBJ1-1
size: few
V: TRBV21-1
D: NA
CDR3: CASSSDREEGYMNTEAFF
DNA: TGTGCCAGCAGCAGTGACAGGGAGGAGGGTTACATGAACACTGAAGCTTTCTTT

J: TRBJ2-7
size: NA
V: TRBV7-2
D: TRBD2
CDR3: CASSLGERGVYEQYF
DNA: TGTGCCAGCAGCTTAGGGGAGCGGGGGGTCTACGAGCAGTACTTC

J: TRBJ2-3
size: NA
V: TRBV7-9
D: TRBD1
CDR3: CASRRPGTGKVVQYF
DNA: TGTGCCAGCCGCCGACCCGGGACAGGGAAAGTTGTGCAGTATTTT

J: TRBJ2-7
size: NA
V: TRBV6-6
D: TRBD1
CDR3: CASSYSQGISYEQYF
DNA: TGTGCCAGCAGTTACTCACAGGGGATCTCCTACGAGCAGTACTTC

J: TRBJ2-3
size: NA
V: TRBV4-3
D: TRBD2
CDR3: CASSLFPLAGGPDTQYF
DNA: TGCGCCAGCAGCCTTTTCCCTTTAGCGGGGGGACCTGATACGCAGTATTTT

J: TRBJ2-7
size: NA
V: TRBV5-6
D: NA
CDR3: CASSFPNSYEQYF
DNA: TGTGCCAGCAGCTTTCCCAATTCCTACGAGCAGTACTTC

J: TRBJ1-5
size: NA
V: TRBV5-1
D: TRBD1
CDR3: CASSSGQSNRPQHF
DNA: TGCGCCAGCAGCTCGGGACAGAGCAATCGGCCCCAGCATTTT

J: TRBJ2-7
size: NA
V: TRBV21-1
D: NA
CDR3: CASSWVGAGSYEQYF
DNA: NA

J: TRBJ1-6
size: NA
V: TRBV30
D: NA
CDR3: CAWSASYVSSPLHF
DNA: TGTGCCTGGAGTGCGTCTTATGTATCCTCACCCCTCCACTTT

J: TRBJ1-4
size: NA
V: TRBV27
D: TRBD1
CDR3: CASSPGVATGEVEKLFF
DNA: TGTGCCAGCAGCCCCGGGGTCGCGACAGGGGAAGTTGAAAAACTGTTTTTT

J: TRBJ1-1
size: NA
V: TRBV25-1
D: NA
CDR3: CASSVTAISEAFF
DNA: TGTGCCAGCAGTGTTACAGCCATATCTGAAGCTTTCTTT

J: TRBJ1-4
size: NA
V: TRBV7-9
D: NA
CDR3: CASSLVAGRWGVEKLFF
DNA: TGTGCCAGCAGCTTAGTGGCTGGCAGATGGGGGGTTGAAAAACTGTTTTTT

J: TRBJ2-7
size: NA
V: TRBV10-1
D: TRBD1
CDR3: CASSESYLGQGRSYEQYF
DNA: TGCGCCAGCAGTGAGTCGTATCTGGGACAGGGTCGCTCCTACGAGCAGTACTTC

J: TRBJ1-2
size: few
V: TRBV25-1
D: NA
CDR3: CASSDRGQPSIIDYGYTF
DNA: TGTGCCAGCAGTGATAGAGGACAGCCTTCCATAATCGACTATGGCTACACCTTC

J: TRBJ2-3
size: NA
V: TRBV5-1
D: NA
CDR3: CASSLYAGTDTQYF
DNA: TGCGCCAGCAGCTTGTATGCGGGCACAGATACGCAGTATTTT

J: TRBJ1-2
size: NA
V: TRBV5-6
D: NA
CDR3: CASSLNYGYTF
DNA: TGTGCCAGCAGTTTAAACTATGGCTACACCTTC

J: TRBJ2-7
size: NA
V: TRBV5-4
D: TRBD2
CDR3: CASSLGLAGVLYEQYF
DNA: TGTGCCAGCAGCTTGGGGCTAGCGGGGGTTCTCTACGAGCAGTACTTC

J: TRBJ1-4
size: NA
V: TRBV23-1
D: NA
CDR3: CASSPLSEKLFF
DNA: TGCGCCAGCAGTCCTCTCTCCGAAAAACTGTTTTTT

J: TRBJ1-6
size: NA
V: TRBV28
D: NA
CDR3: CASSLSFGAAGVSPLHF
DNA: TGTGCCAGCAGTTTATCTTTTGGCGCAGCGGGGGTTTCACCCCTCCACTTT

J: TRBJ1-2
size: NA
V: TRBV7-2
D: NA
CDR3: CASSFVLPRGYGYTF
DNA: TGTGCCAGCAGCTTCGTTCTTCCCCGGGGCTATGGCTACACCTTC

J: TRBJ1-4
size: NA
V: TRBV27
D: TRBD1
CDR3: CASSFLTDRGGEKLFF
DNA: TGTGCCAGCAGTTTCTTGACCGACAGGGGTGGAGAAAAACTGTTTTTT

J: TRBJ1-1
size: NA
V: TRBV29-1
D: TRBD1
CDR3: CSVGGQAYTEAFF
DNA: TGCAGCGTGGGGGGACAGGCATACACTGAAGCTTTCTTT

J: TRBJ1-3
size: NA
V: TRBV21-1
D: NA
CDR3: CASSKRTPGNTIYF
DNA: TGTGCCAGCAGCAAAAGGACTCCGGGAAACACCATATATTTT

J: TRBJ2-1
size: NA
V: TRBV6-1
D: NA
CDR3: CASSPLQGFYNEQFF
DNA: TGTGCCAGCAGTCCCCTGCAGGGCTTCTACAATGAGCAGTTCTTC

J: TRBJ2-1
size: NA
V: TRBV28
D: NA
CDR3: CASSPPDSVSYNEQFF
DNA: TGTGCCAGCAGCCCCCCGGACTCCGTCTCCTACAATGAGCAGTTCTTC

J: TRBJ2-6
size: NA
V: TRBV27
D: TRBD1
CDR3: CASSLRAGTGLPNLSGANVLTF
DNA: TGTGCCAGCAGTTTAAGAGCCGGGACAGGGCTACCGAACCTCTCTGGGGCCAACGTCCTGACTTTC

J: TRBJ1-1
size: NA
V: TRBV18
D: TRBD1
CDR3: CASSYGQGGDEAFF
DNA: TGTGCCAGCTCATATGGACAGGGAGGAGATGAAGCTTTCTTT

J: TRBJ1-1
size: NA
V: TRBV7-7
D: NA
CDR3: CASSRTLNTEAFF
DNA: TGTGCTAGCAGCCGGACACTGAACACTGAAGCTTTCTTT

J: TRBJ2-4
size: NA
V: TRBV4-1
D: NA
CDR3: CASGMGLAKNIQYF
DNA: TGCGCCAGCGGCATGGGACTAGCCAAAAACATTCAGTACTTC

J: TRBJ2-1
size: NA
V: TRBV10-1
D: NA
CDR3: CASSEDGGTYNEQFF
DNA: TGCGCCAGCAGTGAAGACGGGGGTACCTACAATGAGCAGTTCTTC

J: TRBJ2-1
size: once
V: TRBV9
D: NA
CDR3: CASSVVGSSYNEQFF
DNA: TGTGCCAGCAGCGTAGTCGGGAGCTCCTACAATGAGCAGTTCTTC

J: TRBJ2-7
size: NA
V: TRBV6-1
D: TRBD2
CDR3: CASSDGLAESGEQYF
DNA: TGTGCCAGCAGTGATGGACTAGCGGAATCTGGGGAGCAGTACTTC

J: TRBJ2-3
size: NA
V: TRBV7-2
D: TRBD2
CDR3: CASSSVLAGGGADTQYF
DNA: TGTGCCAGCAGCTCCGTACTAGCGGGGGGAGGGGCAGATACGCAGTATTTT

J: TRBJ2-2
size: NA
V: TRBV19
D: NA
CDR3: CASSTLGGNTGELFF
DNA: TGTGCCAGTAGTACGCTAGGCGGGAACACCGGGGAGCTGTTTTTT

J: TRBJ2-4
size: once
V: TRBV28
D: TRBD1
CDR3: CASRDRGGKNIQYF
DNA: TGTGCCAGCAGGGACAGGGGGGGCAAAAACATTCAGTACTTC

J: TRBJ2-7
size: NA
V: TRBV4-3
D: TRBD1
CDR3: CASSPTRQGKMYEQYF
DNA: TGCGCCAGCAGCCCCACCCGACAGGGGAAGATGTACGAGCAGTACTTC

J: TRBJ1-3
size: NA
V: TRBV4-1
D: NA
CDR3: CASSQLLRTAGNTIYF
DNA: TGCGCCAGCAGCCAACTCCTTAGGACAGCGGGAAACACCATATATTTT

J: TRBJ1-5
size: NA
V: TRBV28
D: NA
CDR3: CASSPVRGLADQPQHF
DNA: TGTGCCAGCAGTCCCGTTCGGGGTTTAGCTGATCAGCCCCAGCATTTT

J: TRBJ2-3
size: NA
V: TRBV27
D: TRBD2
CDR3: CASSFLAGGETATDTQYF
DNA: TGTGCCAGCAGTTTTCTAGCGGGGGGCGAAACCGCCACAGATACGCAGTATTTT

J: TRBJ1-2
size: NA
V: TRBV6-5
D: TRBD1
CDR3: CASSYSRTGQNYGYTF
DNA: TGTGCCAGCAGTTACTCCCGGACAGGGCAAAACTATGGCTACACCTTC

J: TRBJ1-5
size: NA
V: TRBV19
D: NA
CDR3: CASEPQGSNQPQHF
DNA: TGTGCCAGCGAGCCTCAGGGGAGCAATCAGCCCCAGCATTTT

J: TRBJ2-5
size: NA
V: TRBV5-1
D: NA
CDR3: CASSSHLGGIRETQYF
DNA: TGCGCCAGCAGCTCTCACCTTGGGGGCATTAGGGAGACCCAGTACTTC

J: TRBJ1-1
size: NA
V: TRBV6-5
D: NA
CDR3: CASSYSLGANTEAFF
DNA: TGTGCCAGCAGTTACAGTTTGGGGGCTAACACTGAAGCTTTCTTT

J: TRBJ2-1
size: NA
V: TRBV10-3
D: TRBD2
CDR3: CAISESFSGVQGEQFF
DNA: TGTGCCATCAGTGAGTCGTTTAGCGGGGTACAGGGTGAGCAGTTCTTC

J: TRBJ2-7
size: NA
V: TRBV6-5
D: TRBD1
CDR3: CATLRTGSYEQYF
DNA: TGTGCCACCCTCCGGACAGGGTCCTACGAGCAGTACTTC

J: TRBJ2-3
size: few
V: TRBV5-1
D: TRBD2
CDR3: CASSSALGLAGGDTQYF
DNA: TGCGCCAGCAGCTCCGCCTTGGGACTAGCGGGGGGAGATACGCAGTATTTT

J: TRBJ1-1
size: few
V: TRBV19
D: NA
CDR3: CASRNLRDIGVETEAFF
DNA: TGTGCCAGTCGAAACCTCCGGGACATAGGAGTTGAGACTGAAGCTTTCTTT